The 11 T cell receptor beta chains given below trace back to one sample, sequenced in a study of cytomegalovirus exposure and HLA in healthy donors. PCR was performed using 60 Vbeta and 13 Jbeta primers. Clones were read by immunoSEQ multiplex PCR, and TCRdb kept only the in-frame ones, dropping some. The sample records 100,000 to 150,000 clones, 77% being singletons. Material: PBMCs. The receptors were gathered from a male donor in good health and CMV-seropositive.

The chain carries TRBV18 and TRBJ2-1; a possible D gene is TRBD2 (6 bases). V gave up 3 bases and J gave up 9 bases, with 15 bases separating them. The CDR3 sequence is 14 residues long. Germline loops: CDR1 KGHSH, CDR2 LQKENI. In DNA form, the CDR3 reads TGTGCCAGCTCACCTCTGGGCGGGACGGGTGAGCAGTTCTTC. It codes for CASSPLGGTGEQFF.

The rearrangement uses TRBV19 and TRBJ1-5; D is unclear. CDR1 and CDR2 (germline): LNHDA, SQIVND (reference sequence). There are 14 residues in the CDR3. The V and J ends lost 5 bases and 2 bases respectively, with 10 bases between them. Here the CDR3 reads CASSDDTGNQPQHF. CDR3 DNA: TGTGCCAGTAGTGACGACACGGGCAATCAGCCCCAGCATTTT.

As DNA, the CDR3 is TGTGCCAGCAGCTTGTGGCCCGAGGGTAGAGATACGCAGTATTTT. Amino acid sequence: CASSLWPEGRDTQYF. This chain links TRBV11-2 with TRBJ2-3, with a weak D call TRBD2 (5 bases). The CDR3 has 15 residues. Germline loops: CDR1 SGHAT, CDR2 FQNNGV. V lost 3 bases, J lost 5 bases, and 15 bases lay in between.

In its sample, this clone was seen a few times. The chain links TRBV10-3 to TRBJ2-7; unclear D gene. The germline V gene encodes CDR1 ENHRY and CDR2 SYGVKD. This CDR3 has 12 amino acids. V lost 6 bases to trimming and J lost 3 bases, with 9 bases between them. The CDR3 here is CAIRNSNYEQYF. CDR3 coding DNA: TGTGCCATCAGAAATAGTAACTACGAGCAGTACTTC.

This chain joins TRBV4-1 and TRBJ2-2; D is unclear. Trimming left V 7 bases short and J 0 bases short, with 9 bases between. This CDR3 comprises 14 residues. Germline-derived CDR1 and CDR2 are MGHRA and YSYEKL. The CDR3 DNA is TGCGCCAGCAATCTTACACCGAACACCGGGGAGCTGTTTTTT. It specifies CASNLTPNTGELFF.

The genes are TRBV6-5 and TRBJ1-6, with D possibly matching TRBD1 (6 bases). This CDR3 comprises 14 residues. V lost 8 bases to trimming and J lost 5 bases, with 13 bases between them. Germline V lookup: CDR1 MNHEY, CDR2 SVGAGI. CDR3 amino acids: CASSPTGDNSPLHF. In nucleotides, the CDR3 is TGTGCCAGCTCCCCGACAGGTGATAATTCACCCCTCCACTTT.

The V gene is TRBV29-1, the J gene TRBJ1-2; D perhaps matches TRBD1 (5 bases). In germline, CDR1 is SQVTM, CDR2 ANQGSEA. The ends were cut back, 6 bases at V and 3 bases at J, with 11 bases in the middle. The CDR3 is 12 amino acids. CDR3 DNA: TGCAGCGTCCGGCGGGGGGACTATGGCTACACCTTC. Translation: CSVRRGDYGYTF.

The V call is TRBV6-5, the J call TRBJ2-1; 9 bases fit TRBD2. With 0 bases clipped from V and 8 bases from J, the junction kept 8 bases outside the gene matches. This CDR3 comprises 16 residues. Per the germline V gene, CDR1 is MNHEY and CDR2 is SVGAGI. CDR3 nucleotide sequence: TGTGCCAGCAGTTACTCGATGCGCGGGGGGGGTTATGAGCAGTTCTTC. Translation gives CASSYSMRGGGYEQFF.

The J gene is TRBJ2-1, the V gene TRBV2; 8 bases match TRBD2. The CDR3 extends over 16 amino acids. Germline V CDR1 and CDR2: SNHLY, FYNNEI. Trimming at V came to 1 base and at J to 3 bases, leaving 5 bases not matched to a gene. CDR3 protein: CASSEGRGGHYNEQFF. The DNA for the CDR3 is TGTGCCAGCAGTGAAGGTCGGGGGGGCCACTACAATGAGCAGTTCTTC.

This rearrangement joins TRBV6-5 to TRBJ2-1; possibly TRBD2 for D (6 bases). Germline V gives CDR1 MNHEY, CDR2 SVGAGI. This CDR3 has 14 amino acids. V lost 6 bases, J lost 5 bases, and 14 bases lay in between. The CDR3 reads CASSQEGIHNEQFF. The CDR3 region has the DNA TGTGCCAGCAGCCAGGAGGGCATCCACAATGAGCAGTTCTTC.

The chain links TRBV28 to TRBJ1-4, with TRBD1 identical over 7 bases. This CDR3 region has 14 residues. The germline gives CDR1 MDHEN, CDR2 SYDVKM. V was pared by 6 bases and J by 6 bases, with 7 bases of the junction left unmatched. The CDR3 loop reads CASSPGTVDEKLFF. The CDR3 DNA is TGTGCCAGCAGCCCGGGGACAGTAGATGAAAAACTGTTTTTT.